This TCR beta chain was captured in a study of blood T cell repertoires in COVID-19. Study background: The United States, Italy and Spain supplied acute and convalescent COVID-19 samples. PBMCs, B-cell-depleted T cells, or T cells provided the cDNA or gDNA that made up the material.

In the source study's methods: Using reference gene primer amplification, nucleated cell counts were estimated. TCRdb's copy holds only in-frame clones and misses some; the assay was immunoSEQ multiplex PCR. The V and J calls and clone size were taken over from that table, and D and trimming were inferred from the DNA. The data hold just under 150,000 clones, with more than 75% observed a single time. Per germline, CDR1 SGHTA and CDR2 FQGNSA. Unmatched junction bases numbered 6, after V lost 0 bases and J lost 4 bases. This CDR3 has 16 amino acids. This sequence joins TRBV7-2 and TRBJ2-7, with 10 nucleotides matching TRBD2. Sequencing was performed on peripheral blood. This clonotype was sampled from a woman in her 50s with active or convalescent COVID-19. The CDR3 DNA reads TGTGCCAGCAGCTTAGCGTCTCTAGCGGGGGTTTACGAGCAGTACTTC. Its protein is CASSLASLAGVYEQYF.